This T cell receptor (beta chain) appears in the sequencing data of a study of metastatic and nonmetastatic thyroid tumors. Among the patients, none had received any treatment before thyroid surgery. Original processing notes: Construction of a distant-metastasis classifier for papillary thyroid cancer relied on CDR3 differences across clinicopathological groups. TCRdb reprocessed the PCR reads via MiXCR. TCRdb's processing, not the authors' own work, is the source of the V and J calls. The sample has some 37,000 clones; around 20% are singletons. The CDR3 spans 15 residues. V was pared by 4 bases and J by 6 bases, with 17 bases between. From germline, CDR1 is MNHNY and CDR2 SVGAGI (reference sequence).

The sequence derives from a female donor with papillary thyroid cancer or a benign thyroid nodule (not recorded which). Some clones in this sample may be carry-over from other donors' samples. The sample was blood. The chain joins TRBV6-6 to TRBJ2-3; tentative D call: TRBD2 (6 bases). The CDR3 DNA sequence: TGTGCCAGCAGTTGCTCTGGCCGGGGGTGGGATACGCAGTATTTT. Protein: CASSCSGRGWDTQYF.